These 3 T cell receptor beta chains share one sample of origin, sequenced in a study of T cell responses to AZD1222 COVID-19 vaccine. Sequencing used immunoSEQ multiplex PCR; TCRdb keeps in-frame clones, though not all of them. The sample includes 150,000 to 180,000 clones, 80% to 90% seen only once; the top ten take 5.5% to 7%. Sample: peripheral blood, taken after recovery from COVID-19. The source is an adult who had recovered from COVID-19.

The chain couples TRBV15 to TRBJ1-2; possibly TRBD1 for D (5 bases). V lost 5 bases and J 2 bases, leaving 18 bases between the germline ends. The CDR3 has 16 amino acids. From germline, CDR1 is LNHNV and CDR2 YYDKDF (reference sequence). CDR3 sequence (DNA): TGTGCCACCAGCGGGACCGGGACCTTCCGGAACTATGGCTACACCTTC. This encodes CATSGTGTFRNYGYTF.

This clone was observed a few times. This chain uses TRBV7-7 with TRBJ2-5; 7 bases match TRBD1. The germline V gene has CDR1 SSHAT and CDR2 FNYEAQ (reference sequence). The V segment lost 5 bases and the J segment 0 bases; nucleotides outside the gene matches: 6. This CDR3 region has 15 residues. CDR3 DNA sequence: TGTGCCAGCAGCCTCCGGACAGGACACCAAGAGACCCAGTACTTC. Translating gives CASSLRTGHQETQYF.

The chain employs TRBV19 and TRBJ1-2; 7 bases map to TRBD1. Germline values: CDR1 LNHDA, CDR2 SQIVND (reference sequence). Unmatched junction bases numbered 15, after V lost 3 bases and J lost 2 bases. The CDR3 is 18 residues long. The CDR3 region has the DNA TGTGCCAGTAGTATGTCGGGGGGAGACAGGGTACCCAACTATGGCTACACCTTC. Its translation: CASSMSGGDRVPNYGYTF.